These T cell receptor beta chains were read from a single sample in a study of regulatory T cells in long-lasting Graves disease. TCRdb recomputed calls from the multiplex PCR reads with MiXCR, one row per CDR3 protein. Of more than 650,000 distinct CDR3 sequences in the sample, around 32% were seen once. Sample: peripheral blood mononuclear cells (PBMCs), taken when the disease was refractory, from a patient treated with antithyroid drugs. These receptors all come from a female donor with Graves disease. CDR3s include the opening cysteine and the closing phenylalanine or tryptophan. Fields, in order: V gene, J gene, CDR3 length, clone size, D gene, CDR3 DNA, CDR3 protein. D genes are given only for firm matches. For some rows the clone size is stated as once, few or many, or as a class when expanded; others skip it.

>TRBV3-1|TRBJ2-7|13|few|-
TGTGCCAGCAGCTCGGGCCCATCCTACGAGCAGTACTTC
CASSSGPSYEQYF
>TRBV7-9|TRBJ1-2|13|many|-
TGTGCCAGCAGCCACCTGGACAGCTATGGCTACACCTTC
CASSHLDSYGYTF
>TRBV12-3/TRBV12-4|TRBJ1-3|15|-|-
TGTGCCAGCAGTGGAGGCCCTAGCTCTGGAAACACCATATATTTT
CASSGGPSSGNTIYF
>TRBV29-1|TRBJ1-1|12|few|-
TGCAGCGTTATGACTGTGAACACTGAAGCTTTCTTT
CSVMTVNTEAFF
>TRBV12-3/TRBV12-4|TRBJ2-7|15|once|TRBD1
TGTGCCAGCAGTAAACCGGGACAGGGACCCTACGAGCAGTACTTC
CASSKPGQGPYEQYF
>TRBV19|TRBJ1-1|15|-|TRBD1
TGTGCCAGTCGATTAACGTACAGGGGGACCACTGAAGCTTTCTTT
CASRLTYRGTTEAFF
>TRBV13|TRBJ1-1|17|-|-
TGTGCCAGCAGCTTGGGTGGATGGGGAGGAGACCTCACTGAAGCTTTCTTT
CASSLGGWGGDLTEAFF
>TRBV24-1|TRBJ2-1|15|-|TRBD1
TGTGCCACCAGTGCAAAGGGACAGGGGTACAATGAGCAGTTCTTC
CATSAKGQGYNEQFF
>TRBV6-1|TRBJ1-2|15|-|-
TGTGCCAGCAGTGAAGAGCAGGGAGAGGACTATGGCTACACCTTC
CASSEEQGEDYGYTF
>TRBV5-6|TRBJ1-1|14|few|-
TGTGCCAGCAGCATAGCCCCGGTGAACACTGAAGCTTTCTTT
CASSIAPVNTEAFF
>TRBV5-1|TRBJ2-7|15|-|TRBD2
TGCGCCAGCAGTCCACCAGAGGGCGGGAGCTACGAGCAGTACTTC
CASSPPEGGSYEQYF
>TRBV6-1|TRBJ1-2|13|-|-
TGTGCCAGCAACTTCGGGACCCACTATGGCTACACCTTC
CASNFGTHYGYTF
>TRBV4-1|TRBJ2-5|13|few|-
TGCGCCAGCAGCCAACCACTCCAAGAGACCCAGTACTTC
CASSQPLQETQYF
>TRBV15|TRBJ1-4|20|-|-
TGTGCCACCAGCAAAAACCTAGTTGAGGACCGTTCGAGTACTAATGAAAAACTGTTTTTT
CATSKNLVEDRSSTNEKLFF
>TRBV28|TRBJ1-2|16|many|TRBD1
TGTGCCAGCAGTCTATACAGGGGCCAGACCTTATGGGGCTACACCTTC
CASSLYRGQTLWGYTF